One sample yielded the 25 T cell receptor beta chains listed below, sequenced in a study of shared clonotypes between healthy human individuals. Some clones are missing from TCRdb's copy, which holds only in-frame ones; the method was immunoSEQ multiplex PCR. Altogether approximately 350,000 clones are present, around 74% being singletons, with the ten largest covering 10%. The specimen sequenced was memory CD4+ T cells sorted from blood. Regarding subset: CD45RA-negative fraction. The receptors originated from a man aged 30 to 39 in good health.

The chain carries TRBV27 and TRBJ2-1; D tentatively fits TRBD1 or TRBD2 (5 bases each). Germline V lookup: CDR1 MNHEY, CDR2 SMNVEV (reference sequence). The CDR3 spans 15 residues. With 10 bases removed from V and 7 bases from J, the gap between germline ends came to 23 bases. The CDR3 region is CANLRGELGKNEQFF. CDR3 in DNA: TGTGCCAACTTGCGAGGGGAGTTAGGTAAAAATGAGCAGTTCTTC.

The rearrangement uses TRBV7-9 and TRBJ2-3, with 10 nucleotides matching TRBD2. Germline CDR1 reads SEHNR; CDR2 reads FQNEAQ (reference sequence). With 1 base clipped from V and 5 bases from J, the junction kept 9 bases outside the gene matches. The CDR3 loop spans 17 amino acids. CDR3 nucleotide sequence: TGTGCCAGCAGCTTAGGGCTAGCGGGAGAGGGAGTAGATACGCAGTATTTT. This codes for CASSLGLAGEGVDTQYF. The entire variable domain, with the rest obtained from reference TRBV7-9 and TRBJ2-3, is as follows: DTGVSQNPRHKITKRGQNVTFRCDPISEHNRLYWYRQTLGQGPEFLTYFQNEAQLEKSRLLSDRFSAERPKGSFSTLEIQRTEQGDSAMYLCASSLGLAGEGVDTQYFGPGTRLTVL.

The chain uses TRBV27 and TRBJ2-1; D is ambiguous. CDR1 is MNHEY, CDR2 SMNVEV, per germline (reference sequence). V was cut by 6 bases and J by 3 bases, with 15 bases left in between. This CDR3 has 15 amino acids. The CDR3 sequence: CASRSWRRNYNEQFF. The DNA for the CDR3 is TGTGCCAGCAGGTCGTGGCGGCGGAACTACAATGAGCAGTTCTTC.

The chain combines TRBV2 with TRBJ1-5, with D hard to call. This CDR3 contains 14 residues. V dropped 3 bases and J dropped 0 bases, with 6 bases sitting between them. The V gene's germline CDR1 is SNHLY and CDR2 FYNNEI. CDR3 protein: CASSEMNSNQPQHF. DNA of the CDR3: TGTGCCAGCAGTGAGATGAATAGCAATCAGCCCCAGCATTTT.

This clone was seen many times. Other DNA sequences within the sample encode an identical CDR3. The genes are TRBV20-1 and TRBJ1-1, with D unresolved. This CDR3 has 11 amino acids. Germline V gene data show CDR1 as DFQATT and CDR2 as SNEGSKA (reference sequence). Trimming stripped 4 bases from V and 3 bases from J, with 6 bases between. The CDR3 sequence: CSAKSYTEAFF. The CDR3 DNA follows: TGCAGTGCTAAGTCGTACACTGAAGCTTTCTTT.

This clone has a single count. Here the CDR3 reads CASSLGSSGMETQYF. The CDR3 DNA sequence: TGTGCCAGCAGCTTGGGGAGTAGCGGGATGGAGACCCAGTACTTC. The V and J genes are TRBV5-4 and TRBJ2-5, with 8 bases aligning to TRBD2. Germline values: CDR1 SGHNT, CDR2 YYREEE (reference sequence). V lost 0 bases to trimming and J lost 5 bases; unmatched junction nucleotides: 6. The CDR3 spans 15 residues.

The J gene is TRBJ1-2, the V gene TRBV28; D unresolved. The CDR3 is 16 amino acids. Germline V gene sequence: CDR1 MDHEN, CDR2 SYDVKM. V was trimmed by 1 base and J by 1 base, leaving 13 bases between them. CDR3 region: CASSLLRAGINYGYTF. CDR3 nucleotide sequence: TGTGCCAGCAGTTTATTACGGGCAGGTATTAACTATGGCTACACCTTC.

The chain links TRBV14 to TRBJ2-5; 7 bases map to TRBD1. The CDR3 extends over 15 amino acids. Trimming took 4 bases from V and 5 from J; bases not matched to a gene: 10. Germline CDR1 SGHDN, CDR2 FVKESK. The CDR3 DNA reads as TGTGCCAGCAGCCCCCCGCCAGGGGGTTGGGAGACCCAGTACTTC. This sequence encodes CASSPPPGGWETQYF.

The chain employs TRBV19 and TRBJ2-5, with D possibly being TRBD2 (5 bases). This CDR3 contains 11 residues. CDR1 is LNHDA, CDR2 SQIVND, per germline (reference sequence). Between the trimmed V and J ends, which lost 5 bases and 7 bases, there was a span of 8 bases. CDR3 amino acids: CASSAEGTQYF. As DNA, the CDR3 is TGTGCCAGTAGTGCCGAGGGGACCCAGTACTTC.

This clone was recorded only once. The CDR3 protein is CASREGQGPYEQYF. CDR3 DNA sequence: TGTGCCAGCAGGGAGGGACAGGGACCCTACGAGCAGTACTTC. The chain recombines TRBV2 with TRBJ2-7; 9 bases are a match to TRBD1. CDR1 SNHLY and CDR2 FYNNEI come from the germline V gene. The CDR3 covers 14 residues. V trimming: 6 bases; J trimming: 2 bases; junction bases outside the gene matches: 5. Full variable domain (remainder filled in from reference TRBV2 and TRBJ2-7): EPEVTQTPSHQVTQMGQEVILRCVPISNHLYFYWYRQILGQKVEFLVSFYNNEISEKSEIFDDQFSVERPDGSNFTLKIRSTKLEDSAMYFCASREGQGPYEQYFGPGTRLTVT.

This chain uses TRBV18 with TRBJ2-7, with 9 bases aligning to TRBD1. Germline trimming cut 4 bases from V and 2 bases from J; bases unmatched to any gene: 18. The CDR3 is made up of 19 amino acids. Germline CDR1 reads KGHSH; CDR2 reads LQKENI. This CDR3 reads CASSRDMAVVGTGTYEQYF. CDR3 bases: TGTGCCAGCTCACGAGACATGGCCGTGGTCGGGACAGGGACCTACGAGCAGTACTTC.

The V and J genes are TRBV6-6 and TRBJ2-1; 10 bases fit TRBD2. Looked up from germline, CDR1 is MNHNY and CDR2 is SVGAGI (reference sequence). V lost 6 bases to trimming and J lost 12 bases; unmatched junction nucleotides: 11. The CDR3 spans 14 residues. CDR3 loop: CASRYGATSGLQFF. The CDR3 nucleotides read TGTGCCAGCAGGTACGGGGCGACTAGCGGGTTGCAGTTCTTC.

This clone was picked up one time. The V and J genes are TRBV11-2 and TRBJ2-2; no reliable D call. This CDR3 is built from 15 residues. Germline CDR1 SGHAT, CDR2 FQNNGV. Trimming took 2 bases from V and 2 from J, leaving 9 bases between them. The DNA for the CDR3 is TGTGCCAGCAGCTTACCTACAGCAAACACCGGGGAGCTGTTTTTT. Protein product: CASSLPTANTGELFF.

This clone was seen more than once but under ten times. The V gene is TRBV6-1, the J gene TRBJ1-5, with no clear D. CDR1 is MNHNS and CDR2 is SASEGT in the germline V gene. V dropped 3 bases and J dropped 5 bases, with 8 bases sitting between them. This CDR3 spans 13 amino acids. The CDR3 sequence is CASSDSLHQPQHF. The CDR3 nucleotides read TGTGCCAGCAGTGACTCACTTCATCAGCCCCAGCATTTT.

The chain is built from TRBV4-2 and TRBJ1-1, with D possibly being TRBD1 (5 bases). The CDR3 is 13 amino acids. V was pared by 4 bases and J by 2 bases, with 8 bases between. CDR1 is LGHNA and CDR2 is YNFKEQ in the germline V gene. The CDR3 here is CASSPGTNTEAFF. The CDR3 DNA reads TGTGCCAGCAGCCCCGGGACCAACACTGAAGCTTTCTTT.

Only a few counts were recorded for this clone. This sequence may be a read error, since a much larger clone differs from it by one base. The chain recombines TRBV13 with TRBJ2-7; D gene ambiguous. V gave up 4 bases and J gave up 2 bases, with 3 bases separating them. CDR3 length: 11 amino acids. Germline V gene sequence: CDR1 PRHDT, CDR2 FYEKMQ (reference sequence). In DNA, the CDR3 is TGTGCCAGCAGCTCCCCCTACGAGCAGTACTTC. This codes for CASSSPYEQYF.

Details on this clone: Different DNA sequences within this sample yield the same CDR3. This chain joins TRBV19 and TRBJ2-7, with D tentatively TRBD1 (5 bases). The V end was cut by 2 bases, the J end by 6 bases, with 11 bases between. This CDR3 contains 13 residues. Germline V CDR1 and CDR2: LNHDA, SQIVND (reference sequence). CDR3 in amino acids: CASSIRQGFEQYF. The CDR3 nucleotides read TGTGCCAGTAGTATACGGCAGGGCTTCGAGCAGTACTTC.

The chain combines TRBV18 with TRBJ2-7; a weak D match, TRBD1 (6 bases). Germline V lookup: CDR1 KGHSH, CDR2 LQKENI. This CDR3 has 14 amino acids. The V gene lost 6 bases and the J gene lost 6 bases, with 18 bases spanning the gap. CDR3 DNA sequence: TGTGCCAGCTCCCTCAGACAGGAAGGTAGCGAGCAGTACTTC. This codes for CASSLRQEGSEQYF.

There are a few counts of this clone. This chain uses TRBV7-9 with TRBJ1-4; D might be TRBD1 (6 bases). CDR3 length: 14 residues. Germline V gene data show CDR1 as SEHNR and CDR2 as FQNEAQ (reference sequence). Deletions cut 7 bases from V and 2 bases from J, with 11 bases between. CDR3 bases: TGTGCCAGCACCTCACAGGGTACTAATGAAAAACTGTTTTTT. Translation gives CASTSQGTNEKLFF. The full variable domain, completed using reference TRBV7-9 and TRBJ1-4, is DTGVSQNPRHKITKRGQNVTFRCDPISEHNRLYWYRQTLGQGPEFLTYFQNEAQLEKSRLLSDRFSAERPKGSFSTLEIQRTEQGDSAMYLCASTSQGTNEKLFFGSGTQLSVL.

The chain carries TRBV7-2 and TRBJ1-4; D is perhaps TRBD1 (6 bases). This CDR3 comprises 13 residues. Germline V gene lookup returns CDR1 SGHTA and CDR2 FQGNSA. V shed 4 bases and J shed 9 bases, with 12 bases lying between them. The CDR3 DNA sequence: TGTGCCAGCAGCTCCGGGACAACAAAAAAACTGTTTTTT. It codes for CASSSGTTKKLFF.

This chain links TRBV7-9 with TRBJ2-7, with D perhaps matching TRBD1 (6 bases). V dropped 5 bases and J dropped 2 bases, with 13 bases sitting between them. The CDR3 extends over 14 amino acids. Looked up from germline, CDR1 is SEHNR and CDR2 is FQNEAQ (reference sequence). The CDR3 nucleotides read TGTGCCAGCAGCGGAAGGGGGTCCCCCTACGAGCAGTACTTC. Its translation: CASSGRGSPYEQYF.

V and J are TRBV10-2 and TRBJ2-1; D remains ambiguous. The CDR3 consists of 14 residues. V was clipped by 7 bases and J by 2 bases, with 12 bases between them. From germline, CDR1 is WSHSY and CDR2 SAAADI. The CDR3 reads CASNSQFPYNEQFF. The CDR3 DNA sequence: TGCGCCAGCAACTCGCAGTTCCCCTACAATGAGCAGTTCTTC.

The chain recombines TRBV18 with TRBJ1-5, with 8 bases aligning to TRBD1. The CDR3 length is 14 residues. The V gene's germline CDR1 is KGHSH and CDR2 LQKENI. V dropped 1 base and J dropped 7; count of bases not matched to a gene: 3. CDR3 nucleotides: TGTGCCAGCTCACCACGGACAGGGAAGCAGCCCCAGCATTTT. Protein product: CASSPRTGKQPQHF.

V is TRBV5-1 and J is TRBJ2-5; D may correspond to TRBD1 or TRBD2 (5 bases each). Deletions cut 4 bases from V and 5 bases from J, with 12 bases between. The CDR3 contains 13 residues. Germline V gene sequence: CDR1 SGHRS, CDR2 YFSETQ. The CDR3 nucleotides read TGCGCCAGCAGCGGGCAGGGCGGGGAGACCCAGTACTTC. It specifies CASSGQGGETQYF.

This chain connects TRBV5-1 to TRBJ2-6; TRBD1 matches at 7 bases. V dropped 3 bases and J dropped 0; count of bases not matched to a gene: 3. CDR1 SGHRS and CDR2 YFSETQ come from the germline V gene. The CDR3 length is 16 residues. CDR3 residues: CASSYGTASGANVLTF. As DNA, the CDR3 is TGCGCCAGCAGCTACGGGACAGCCTCTGGGGCCAACGTCCTGACTTTC.